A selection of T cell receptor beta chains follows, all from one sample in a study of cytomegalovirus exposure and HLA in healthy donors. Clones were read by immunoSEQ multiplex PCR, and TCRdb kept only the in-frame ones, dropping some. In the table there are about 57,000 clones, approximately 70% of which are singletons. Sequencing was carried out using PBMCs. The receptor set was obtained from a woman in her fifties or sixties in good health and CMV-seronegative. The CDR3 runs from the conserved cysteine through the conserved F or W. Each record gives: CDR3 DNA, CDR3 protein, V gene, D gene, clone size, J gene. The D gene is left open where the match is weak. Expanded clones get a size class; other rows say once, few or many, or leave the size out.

TGTGCCAGCAGCCGGACAGGAGGCTCCTACGAGCAGTACTTC CASSRTGGSYEQYF TRBV5-6 TRBD1 NA TRBJ2-7
TGTGCCAGCAGCGAGACCGGGACAGGGGACTACGAGCAGTACTTC CASSETGTGDYEQYF TRBV28 TRBD1 NA TRBJ2-7
TGTGCCATCAGTGAGTCGAAAGAGAATGAGCAGTTCTTC CAISESKENEQFF TRBV10-3 NA NA TRBJ2-1
TGTGCCAGCCGGGGGGATCCGGCCTACGAGCAGTACTTC CASRGDPAYEQYF TRBV28 TRBD2 NA TRBJ2-7
TGTGCCAGTGGGCCCACCTGGAGCGGTGAAAAACTGTTTTTT CASGPTWSGEKLFF TRBV19 NA NA TRBJ1-4
TGTGCCAGCAGCGGCGGGAGCTCTGGAAACACCATATATTTT CASSGGSSGNTIYF TRBV9 NA NA TRBJ1-3
TGTGCCAGCAGCCCTGGGGGGAGATACGAGCAGTACTTC CASSPGGRYEQYF TRBV7-9 NA NA TRBJ2-7
TGTGCCAGCAGCTTCGGGACAGGCCCTATGAACACTGAAGCTTTCTTT CASSFGTGPMNTEAFF TRBV7-8 TRBD1 NA TRBJ1-1
TGTGCCAGCAGTTTATTGGGACAGGGGGCCCCCCAGAACTATGGCTACACCTTC CASSLLGQGAPQNYGYTF TRBV27 TRBD1 NA TRBJ1-2
TGTGCCAGCAGCGCAACAGGGAACGAGCAGTACTTC CASSATGNEQYF TRBV6-1 NA NA TRBJ2-7
TGTGCCAGCAGTCTAGCGGGGGAAGGAAGCGGTGAGCAGTTCTTC CASSLAGEGSGEQFF TRBV28 TRBD2 NA TRBJ2-1
TGTGCCAGCAGTGAAAGGGGGGGTTCGGATGGCTACACCTTC CASSERGGSDGYTF TRBV6-1 NA few TRBJ1-2
TGTGCCAGCAGTGAAGGTATCGGGGTCCCCGGCACAGATACGCAGTATTTT CASSEGIGVPGTDTQYF TRBV25-1 NA NA TRBJ2-3
TGTGCCAGCAGCGTCTGGGGCAGGACAGATACGCAGTATTTT CASSVWGRTDTQYF TRBV7-3 NA medium-sized TRBJ2-3
TGTGCCACTGCACGCGTCACCGGGACAGGAGTGGGGGGGTTGGATCAGCCCCAGCATTTT CATARVTGTGVGGLDQPQHF TRBV15 TRBD1 NA TRBJ1-5
TGTGCCAGCAGTGAGAGGAGGCCTAGGGAAAATCAGCCTCAGCATTTT CASSERRPRENQPQHF TRBV6-4 NA once TRBJ1-5
TGTGCCAGCAGTTTAAACAGAGCGAACACTGAAGCTTTCTTT CASSLNRANTEAFF TRBV27 NA NA TRBJ1-1
TGTGCCAGCAGCGCCTTATATGGCTACACCTTC CASSALYGYTF TRBV9 NA NA TRBJ1-2
TGTGCCAGCAGCTTAGTTGCACTAGTAAACGAGCAGTACTTC CASSLVALVNEQYF TRBV7-9 NA NA TRBJ2-7
TGTGCCAGCAGCCGCGGGGACGGCACTGAAGCTTTCTTT CASSRGDGTEAFF TRBV28 NA NA TRBJ1-1
TGCGCCAGCAGCTTGGTTGGGGAGACTAATGAAAAACTGTTTTTT CASSLVGETNEKLFF TRBV5-1 NA NA TRBJ1-4
TGCGCCAGCAGCGCCGGGACTAGCGGTCAAGAGACCCAGTACTTC CASSAGTSGQETQYF TRBV5-1 TRBD2 NA TRBJ2-5
TGTGCCAGCAGTGTTCCTTGGCCCCAGCATTTT CASSVPWPQHF TRBV6-4 NA NA TRBJ1-5
TGTGCCAGCAGCCCGGGGGGCAGCATGAACACTGAAGCTTTCTTT CASSPGGSMNTEAFF TRBV6-1 NA few TRBJ1-1
TGTGCCAGTAGTATGCAGGAGGGGACAGTCTTGGTGGGCGAGCAGTACTTC CASSMQEGTVLVGEQYF TRBV19 NA medium-sized TRBJ2-7
TGTGCCAGCAGCCTTAGCACCGGGGAGCTGTTTTTT CASSLSTGELFF TRBV7-9 NA NA TRBJ2-2
TGTGCCAGCAGCTTGGAAGGGGTCGCCGAGGGAAACACCATATATTTT CASSLEGVAEGNTIYF TRBV7-9 NA NA TRBJ1-3
TGTGCCAGCAGCTTGGAGGCAGGGGATGGTGAAAAACTGTTTTTT CASSLEAGDGEKLFF TRBV5-4 NA few TRBJ1-4
TGTGCCAGTAGTATGGTCGGTAGAGCTGAAGCTTTCTTT CASSMVGRAEAFF TRBV19 NA few TRBJ1-1
TGTGCCAGCAGTTACTCCCGGGACACCGCACAAGAGACCCAGTACTTC CASSYSRDTAQETQYF TRBV6-5 NA NA TRBJ2-5
TGTGCCACCAGCCGAGGGAACAGGGGGCTTTCGGAGACCCAGTACTTC CATSRGNRGLSETQYF TRBV15 TRBD1 NA TRBJ2-5
TGTGCCAGCAGTGTGGAGGGGATAGCCAAAAACATTCAGTACTTC CASSVEGIAKNIQYF TRBV2 NA NA TRBJ2-4
TGTGCCAGCAGCTTAGATGGGGGGGCTGGAGATACGCAGTATTTT CASSLDGGAGDTQYF TRBV11-3 NA NA TRBJ2-3
TGCAGTGAGTCCGGGTTAGACGAGCAGTACTTC CSESGLDEQYF TRBV20-1 NA once TRBJ2-7
TGCGCCAGCAGCCAAGAGTTTCGGGGTTTTGAGCAGTTCTTC CASSQEFRGFEQFF TRBV4-1 NA NA TRBJ2-1
TGTGCCAGCAGCTCCCAGAGCGGCAATGAGCAGTTCTTC CASSSQSGNEQFF TRBV7-2 NA NA TRBJ2-1
TGTGCCAGCAGTTCCACAGGGGGGGCTTACGAGCAGTACTTC CASSSTGGAYEQYF TRBV28 NA NA TRBJ2-7
TGCAGCGTTGAAGGATCCGACAGGGGGCACGGAAACTATGGCTACACCTTC CSVEGSDRGHGNYGYTF TRBV29-1 TRBD1 NA TRBJ1-2
TGTGCCAGCAGCCAAGGCAGCGGTTTTAGGTACGAGCAGTACTTC CASSQGSGFRYEQYF TRBV14 NA few TRBJ2-7
TGTGCCAGCAGCCAATATGAGACCCAGTACTTC CASSQYETQYF TRBV14 NA NA TRBJ2-5
TGCGCCAGCAGCTTAGCGGGGGGGCTCTACGAGCAGTACTTC CASSLAGGLYEQYF TRBV5-1 TRBD2 few TRBJ2-7
TGTGCCAGTAGTATGTTACGGGACAGCCGCCCGGGCTACACCTTC CASSMLRDSRPGYTF TRBV19 TRBD1 NA TRBJ1-2
TGCGCCAGCAGCTTTATGGACAGGGAGACAGATACGCAGTATTTT CASSFMDRETDTQYF TRBV5-1 TRBD1 NA TRBJ2-3
TGTGCCAGTAACCAGGGGGTTAGCTCCTACAATGAGCAGTTCTTC CASNQGVSSYNEQFF TRBV19 TRBD1 NA TRBJ2-1
TGTTCCAGCAGCCTTCAGAATCAGCCCCAGCATTTT CSSSLQNQPQHF TRBV7-9 NA NA TRBJ1-5
TGTGCCAGCAGCGTAGAGGGGGACACAGATACGCAGTATTTT CASSVEGDTDTQYF TRBV9 NA NA TRBJ2-3
TGTGCCAGCACGGGATTCCGGCGGGAGACCCAGTACTTC CASTGFRRETQYF TRBV2 NA once TRBJ2-5